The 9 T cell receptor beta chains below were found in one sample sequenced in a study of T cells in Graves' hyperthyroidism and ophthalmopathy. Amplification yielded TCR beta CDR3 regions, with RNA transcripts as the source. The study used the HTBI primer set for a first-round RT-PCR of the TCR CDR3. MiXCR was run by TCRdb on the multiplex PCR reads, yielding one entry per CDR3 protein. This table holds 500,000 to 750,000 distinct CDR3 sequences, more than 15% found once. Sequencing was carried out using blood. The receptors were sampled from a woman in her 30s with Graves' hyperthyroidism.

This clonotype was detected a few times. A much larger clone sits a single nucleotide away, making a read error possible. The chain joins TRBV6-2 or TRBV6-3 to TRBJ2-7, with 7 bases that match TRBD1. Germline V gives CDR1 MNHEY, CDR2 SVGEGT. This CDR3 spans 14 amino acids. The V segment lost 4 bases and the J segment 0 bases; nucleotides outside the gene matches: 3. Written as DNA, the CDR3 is TGTGCCAGCAGTTCCGACAGGGACTCCTACGAGCAGTACTTC. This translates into CASSSDRDSYEQYF.

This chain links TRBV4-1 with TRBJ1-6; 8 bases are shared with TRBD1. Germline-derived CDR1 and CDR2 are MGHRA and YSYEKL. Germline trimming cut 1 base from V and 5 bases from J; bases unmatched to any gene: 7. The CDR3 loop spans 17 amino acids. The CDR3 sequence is CASSQGTPGQDNSPLHF. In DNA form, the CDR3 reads TGCGCCAGCAGCCAAGGGACACCGGGACAGGATAATTCACCCCTCCACTTT.

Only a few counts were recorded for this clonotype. This chain's CDR3 is CASSQGTSGRARFF. CDR3 nucleotides: TGCGCCAGCAGCCAAGGGACTAGCGGGAGGGCCAGGTTCTTC. V usage is TRBV5-1 and J usage is TRBJ2-1; 16 bases match TRBD2. The junction had 7 bases not matched to a gene; V was cut back by 4 bases and J by 15 bases. The CDR3 is 14 amino acids. From germline, CDR1 is SGHRS and CDR2 YFSETQ.

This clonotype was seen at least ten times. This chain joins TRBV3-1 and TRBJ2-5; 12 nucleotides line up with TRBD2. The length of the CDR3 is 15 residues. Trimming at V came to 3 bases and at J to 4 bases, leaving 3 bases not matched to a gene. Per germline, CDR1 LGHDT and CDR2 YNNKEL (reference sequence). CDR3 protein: CASSQLAGGPETQYF. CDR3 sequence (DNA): TGTGCCAGCAGCCAGCTAGCGGGAGGGCCAGAGACCCAGTACTTC.

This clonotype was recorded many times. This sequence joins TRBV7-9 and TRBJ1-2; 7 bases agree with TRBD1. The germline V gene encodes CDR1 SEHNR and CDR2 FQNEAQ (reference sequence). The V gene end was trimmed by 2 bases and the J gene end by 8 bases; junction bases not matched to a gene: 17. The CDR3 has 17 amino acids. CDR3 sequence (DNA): TGTGCCAGCAGCTTACAATACATAATTCGGGACAGCTTCGGCTACACCTTC. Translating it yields CASSLQYIIRDSFGYTF.

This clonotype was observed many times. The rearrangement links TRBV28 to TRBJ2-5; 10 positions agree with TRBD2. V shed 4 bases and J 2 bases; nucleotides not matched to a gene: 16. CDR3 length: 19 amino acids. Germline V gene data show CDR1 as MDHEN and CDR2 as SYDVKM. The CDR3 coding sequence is TGTGCCAGCAGTTCGCGATGGACTGTAACTAGCGGGACGCAAGAGACCCAGTACTTC. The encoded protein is CASSSRWTVTSGTQETQYF.

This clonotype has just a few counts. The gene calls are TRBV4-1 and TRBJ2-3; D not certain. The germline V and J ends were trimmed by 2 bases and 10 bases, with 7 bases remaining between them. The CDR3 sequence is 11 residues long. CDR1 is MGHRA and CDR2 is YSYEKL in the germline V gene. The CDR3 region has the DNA TGCGCCAGCAGCCAACGTTTGGCGCAGTATTTT. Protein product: CASSQRLAQYF.

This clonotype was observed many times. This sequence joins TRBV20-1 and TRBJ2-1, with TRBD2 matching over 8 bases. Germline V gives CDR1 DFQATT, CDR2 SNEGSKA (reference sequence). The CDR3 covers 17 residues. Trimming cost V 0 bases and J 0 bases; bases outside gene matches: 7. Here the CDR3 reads CSARDSGLAVSYNEQFF. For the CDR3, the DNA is TGCAGTGCTAGAGATTCAGGACTAGCAGTCTCCTACAATGAGCAGTTCTTC.

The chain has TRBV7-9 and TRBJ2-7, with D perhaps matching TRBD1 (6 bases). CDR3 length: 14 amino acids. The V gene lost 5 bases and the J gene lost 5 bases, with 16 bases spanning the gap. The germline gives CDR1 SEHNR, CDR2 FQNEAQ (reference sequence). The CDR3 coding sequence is TGTGCCAGCAGCCCGTACAGGGAAATCCACGAGCAGTACTTC. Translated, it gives CASSPYREIHEQYF.